The clone carrying this T cell receptor (beta chain) has ten or more counts. Its antigen remains unidentified. The data were obtained in a study of CD8 T cells in ankylosing spondylitis. Study-wide results and caveats: Peripheral blood held disease-linked clones only at relatively low frequency, and these were CD8+. Ankylosing spondylitis blood appeared to carry a characteristic TCR beta motif of seven to nine highly homologous variants. It was reported that disease-linked clones were significantly enriched in matched ankylosing spondylitis synovial fluid.

Generation of TCR beta libraries employed quantitative 5'-RACE incorporating molecular barcodes. TCRdb passed the 5' RACE reads through MiXCR, listing each CDR3 protein once. The table records more than 500,000 distinct CDR3 sequences, less than 6% of them present only once. With 1 base removed from V and 5 bases from J, the gap between germline ends came to 9 bases. Germline CDR1 reads SGHTA; CDR2 reads FQGNSA. This CDR3 contains 14 residues. The chain has TRBV7-2 and TRBJ2-1; no clear D. What was sequenced was blood, either unsorted or a sorted T cell fraction (not recorded which). The TCR originated in a male donor with ankylosing spondylitis. The CDR3 is CASSLVGGNNEQFF. In nucleotides, the CDR3 is TGTGCCAGCAGCTTAGTCGGCGGAAACAATGAGCAGTTCTTC. The full variable domain, its missing parts supplied by reference TRBV7-2 and TRBJ2-1, is GAGVSQSPSNKVTEKGKDVELRCDPISGHTALYWYRQSLGQGLEFLIYFQGNSAPDKSGLPSDRFSAERTGGSVSTLTIQRTQQEDSAVYLCASSLVGGNNEQFFGPGTRLTVL.